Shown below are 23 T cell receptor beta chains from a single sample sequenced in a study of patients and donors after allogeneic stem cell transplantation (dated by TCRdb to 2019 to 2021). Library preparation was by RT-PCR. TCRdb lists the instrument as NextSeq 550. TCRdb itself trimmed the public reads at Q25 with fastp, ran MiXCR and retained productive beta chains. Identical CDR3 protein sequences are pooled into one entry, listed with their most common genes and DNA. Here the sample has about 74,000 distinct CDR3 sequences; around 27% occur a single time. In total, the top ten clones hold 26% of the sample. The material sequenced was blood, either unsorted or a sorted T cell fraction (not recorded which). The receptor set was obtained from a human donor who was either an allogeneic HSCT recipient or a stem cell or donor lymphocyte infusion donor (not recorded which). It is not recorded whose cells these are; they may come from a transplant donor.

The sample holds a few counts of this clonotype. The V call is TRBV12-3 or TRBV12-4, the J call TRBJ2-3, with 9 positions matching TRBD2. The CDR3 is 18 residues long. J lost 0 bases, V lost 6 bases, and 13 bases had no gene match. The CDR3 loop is CASSHTTGGRASTDTQYF. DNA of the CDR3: TGTGCCAGCAGCCACACGACCGGCGGGAGGGCTAGCACAGATACGCAGTATTTT.

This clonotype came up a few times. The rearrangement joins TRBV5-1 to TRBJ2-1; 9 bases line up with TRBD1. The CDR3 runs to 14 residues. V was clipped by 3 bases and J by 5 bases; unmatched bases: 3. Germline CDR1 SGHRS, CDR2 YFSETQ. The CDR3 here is CASSSGQGNNEQFF. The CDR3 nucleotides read TGCGCCAGCAGCTCGGGACAGGGAAACAATGAGCAGTTCTTC.

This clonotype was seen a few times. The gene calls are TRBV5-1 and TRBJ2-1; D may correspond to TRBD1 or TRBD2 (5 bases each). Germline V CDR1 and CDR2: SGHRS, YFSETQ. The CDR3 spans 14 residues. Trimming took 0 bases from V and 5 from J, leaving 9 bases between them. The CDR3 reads CASSLGDRHNEQFF. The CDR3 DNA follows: TGCGCCAGCAGCTTGGGGGACCGACACAATGAGCAGTTCTTC.

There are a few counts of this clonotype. This CDR3 reads CASSYGGGLDTEAFF. The CDR3 nucleotides read TGTGCCAGCAGTTACGGGGGGGGGCTAGACACTGAAGCTTTCTTT. The genes are TRBV6-5 and TRBJ1-1; TRBD1 might be the D (6 bases). There are 15 residues in the CDR3. The germline V gene has CDR1 MNHEY and CDR2 SVGAGI. Trimming pared 2 bases from V and 3 bases from J, leaving 13 bases between.

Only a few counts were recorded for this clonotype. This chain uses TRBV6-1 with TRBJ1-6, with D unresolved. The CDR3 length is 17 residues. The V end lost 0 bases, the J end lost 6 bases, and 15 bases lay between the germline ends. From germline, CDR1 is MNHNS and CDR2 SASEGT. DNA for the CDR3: TGTGCCAGCAGTGAAGCGCTTCGAGACGTCTTTAATTCACCCCTCCACTTT. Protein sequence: CASSEALRDVFNSPLHF.

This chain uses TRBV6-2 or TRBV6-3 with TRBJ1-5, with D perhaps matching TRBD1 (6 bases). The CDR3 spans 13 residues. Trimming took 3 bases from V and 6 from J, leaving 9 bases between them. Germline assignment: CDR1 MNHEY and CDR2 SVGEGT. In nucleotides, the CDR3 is TGTGCCAGCAGTTATGCGGGGGCTCAGCCCCAGCATTTT. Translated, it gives CASSYAGAQPQHF.

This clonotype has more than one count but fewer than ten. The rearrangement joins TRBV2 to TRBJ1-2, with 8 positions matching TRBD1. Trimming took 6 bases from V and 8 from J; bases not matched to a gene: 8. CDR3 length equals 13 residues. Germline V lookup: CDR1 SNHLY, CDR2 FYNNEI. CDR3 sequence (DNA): TGTGCCAGCAGAGGACAGGGTTTAGGAGGCTACACCTTC. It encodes CASRGQGLGGYTF.

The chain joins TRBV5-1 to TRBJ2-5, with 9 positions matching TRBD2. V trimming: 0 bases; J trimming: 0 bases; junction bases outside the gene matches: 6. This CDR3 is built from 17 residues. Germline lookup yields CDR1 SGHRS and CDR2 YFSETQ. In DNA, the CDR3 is TGCGCCAGCAGCTTGGGACTAGCGGAAAGGTACCAAGAGACCCAGTACTTC. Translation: CASSLGLAERYQETQYF.

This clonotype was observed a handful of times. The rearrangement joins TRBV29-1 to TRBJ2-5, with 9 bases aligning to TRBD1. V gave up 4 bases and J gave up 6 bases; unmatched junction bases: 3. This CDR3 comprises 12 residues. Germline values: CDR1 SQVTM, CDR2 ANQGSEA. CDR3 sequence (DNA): TGCAGCGTTGTGGACAGGGGAAAGACCCAGTACTTC. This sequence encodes CSVVDRGKTQYF.

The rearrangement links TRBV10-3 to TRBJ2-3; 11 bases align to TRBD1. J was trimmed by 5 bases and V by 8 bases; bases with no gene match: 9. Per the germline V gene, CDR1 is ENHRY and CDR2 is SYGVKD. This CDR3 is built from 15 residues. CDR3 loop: CAIGPDRGPKDTQYF. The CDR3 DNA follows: TGTGCCATCGGGCCGGACAGGGGGCCTAAAGATACGCAGTATTTT.

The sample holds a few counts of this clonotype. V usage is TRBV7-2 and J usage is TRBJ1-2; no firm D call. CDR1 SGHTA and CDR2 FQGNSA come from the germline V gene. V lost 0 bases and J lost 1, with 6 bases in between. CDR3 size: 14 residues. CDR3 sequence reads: CASSLAGVNYGYTF. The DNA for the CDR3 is TGTGCCAGCAGCTTAGCGGGTGTTAACTATGGCTACACCTTC. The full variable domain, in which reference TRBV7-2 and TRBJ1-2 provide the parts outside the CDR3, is GAGVSQSPSNKVTEKGKDVELRCDPISGHTALYWYRQSLGQGLEFLIYFQGNSAPDKSGLPSDRFSAERTGGSVSTLTIQRTQQEDSAVYLCASSLAGVNYGYTFGSGTRLTVV.

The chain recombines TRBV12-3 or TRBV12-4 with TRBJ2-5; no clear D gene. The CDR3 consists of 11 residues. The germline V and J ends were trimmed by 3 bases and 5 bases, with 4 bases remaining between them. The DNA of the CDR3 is TGTGCCAGCAGTTTGTTGGAGACCCAGTACTTC. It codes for CASSLLETQYF.

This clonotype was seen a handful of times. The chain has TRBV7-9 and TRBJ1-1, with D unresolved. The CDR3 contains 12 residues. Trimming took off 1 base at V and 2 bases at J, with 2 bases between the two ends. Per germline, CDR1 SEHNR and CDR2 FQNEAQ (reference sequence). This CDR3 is CASSLVNTEAFF. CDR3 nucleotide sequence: TGTGCCAGCAGCTTAGTTAACACTGAAGCTTTCTTT.

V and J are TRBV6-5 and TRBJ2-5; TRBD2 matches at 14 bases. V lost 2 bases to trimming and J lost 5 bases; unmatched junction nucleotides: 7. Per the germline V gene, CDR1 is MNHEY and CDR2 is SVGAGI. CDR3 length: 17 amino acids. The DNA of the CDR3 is TGTGCCAGCAGTTACAGCGGACTAGCGGGAGGTCGGGAGACCCAGTACTTC. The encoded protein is CASSYSGLAGGRETQYF.

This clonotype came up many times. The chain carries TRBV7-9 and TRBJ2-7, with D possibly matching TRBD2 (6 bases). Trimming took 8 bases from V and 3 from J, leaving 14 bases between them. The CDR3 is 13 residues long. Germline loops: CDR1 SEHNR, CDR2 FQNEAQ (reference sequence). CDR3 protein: CASSRGGSYEQYF. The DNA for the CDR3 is TGTGCCAGCTCAAGGGGAGGTAGCTACGAGCAGTACTTC.

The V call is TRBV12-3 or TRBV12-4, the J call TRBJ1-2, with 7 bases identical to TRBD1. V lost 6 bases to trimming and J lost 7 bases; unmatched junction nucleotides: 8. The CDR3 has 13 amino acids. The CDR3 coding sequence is TGTGCCAGCAGAGTACAGGGGATGGCTGGCTACACCTTC. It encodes CASRVQGMAGYTF.

The CDR3 DNA reads TGCGCCAGCAGCCCCCGGACAGGGTCCACAGATACGCAGTATTTT. Amino acids: CASSPRTGSTDTQYF. The chain couples TRBV5-1 to TRBJ2-3; 8 bases agree with TRBD1. CDR1 and CDR2 (germline): SGHRS, YFSETQ. The junction had 6 bases not matched to a gene; V was cut back by 4 bases and J by 2 bases. The length of the CDR3 is 15 residues.

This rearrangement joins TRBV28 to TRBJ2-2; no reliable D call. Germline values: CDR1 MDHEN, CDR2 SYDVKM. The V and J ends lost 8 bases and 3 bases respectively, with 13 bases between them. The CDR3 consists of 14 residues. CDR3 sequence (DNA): TGTGCCAGCCGCCTTGGTACCCACACCGGGGAGCTGTTTTTT. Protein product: CASRLGTHTGELFF.

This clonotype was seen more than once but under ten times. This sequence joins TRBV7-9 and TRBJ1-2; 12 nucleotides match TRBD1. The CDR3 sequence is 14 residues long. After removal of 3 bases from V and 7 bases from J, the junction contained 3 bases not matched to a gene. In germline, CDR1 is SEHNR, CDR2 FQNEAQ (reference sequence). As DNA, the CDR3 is TGTGCCAGCAGCTTGGGACAGGGGGCGAGTGGCTACACCTTC. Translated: CASSLGQGASGYTF.

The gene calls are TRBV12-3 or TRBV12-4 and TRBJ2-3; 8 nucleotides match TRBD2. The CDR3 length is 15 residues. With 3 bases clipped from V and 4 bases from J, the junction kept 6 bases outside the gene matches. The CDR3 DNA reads TGTGCCAGCAGTTTGACGGGAGGGAGCGCAGATACGCAGTATTTT. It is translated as CASSLTGGSADTQYF.

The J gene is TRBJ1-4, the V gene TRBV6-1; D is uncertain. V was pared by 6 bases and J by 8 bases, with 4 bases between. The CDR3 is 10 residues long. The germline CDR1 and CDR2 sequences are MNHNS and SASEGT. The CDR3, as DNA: TGTGCCAGCAGCGCGGAAAAACTGTTTTTT. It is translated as CASSAEKLFF.

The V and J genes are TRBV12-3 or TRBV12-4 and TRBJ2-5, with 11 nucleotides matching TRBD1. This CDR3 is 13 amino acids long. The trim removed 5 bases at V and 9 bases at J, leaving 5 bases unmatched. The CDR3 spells CASSIRDRGAQYF. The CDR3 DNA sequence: TGTGCCAGCAGTATCAGGGACAGGGGGGCCCAGTACTTC.

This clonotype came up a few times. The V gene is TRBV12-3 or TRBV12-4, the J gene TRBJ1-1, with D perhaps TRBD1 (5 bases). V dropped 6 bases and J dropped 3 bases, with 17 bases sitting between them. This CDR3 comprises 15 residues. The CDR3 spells CASRGVATHYTEAFF. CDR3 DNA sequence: TGTGCCAGCAGGGGGGTGGCCACTCATTACACTGAAGCTTTCTTT.